These T cell receptor beta chains were read from a single sample in a study of TIL therapy for anti-PD-1-resistant metastatic lung cancer. Assay used: immunoSEQ multiplex PCR; TCRdb lists only in-frame clones, some missing. The sample shows tens of thousands of clones, 60% to 80% of them seen only once. The sequenced sample was tumor tissue, obtained at baseline. The receptors come from a woman between 25 and 85 years old with non-small cell lung cancer. Each CDR3 is given with its conserved first and last residue. The D gene is left open where the match is weak. Clone size is shown for a subset of rows, as once, few, many or a class of expanded clone.

V: TRBV7-6; J: TRBJ1-4; size: NA; D: NA; CDR3: CASSLRQTDEKLFF; DNA: TGTGCCAGCAGCTTACGTCAGACCGATGAAAAACTGTTTTTT
V: TRBV5-8; J: TRBJ1-3; size: NA; D: NA; CDR3: CASRPPGFSGNTIYF; DNA: TGTGCCAGCAGGCCCCCGGGGTTCTCTGGAAACACCATATATTTT
V: TRBV5-3; J: TRBJ2-3; size: NA; D: TRBD2; CDR3: CARSSTSGRGDTQYF; DNA: TGTGCCAGAAGCTCGACTAGCGGGAGGGGAGATACGCAGTATTTT
V: TRBV15; J: TRBJ2-7; size: few; D: NA; CDR3: CATSREGVTRGEQYF; DNA: TGTGCCACCAGCAGAGAGGGGGTGACCCGGGGCGAGCAGTACTTC
V: TRBV7-9; J: TRBJ1-3; size: once; D: TRBD1; CDR3: CASSWHRGRGNTIYF; DNA: TGTGCCAGCAGCTGGCACAGGGGGCGCGGAAACACCATATATTTT
V: TRBV11-2; J: TRBJ2-1; size: NA; D: NA; CDR3: CASSLSVRAPLNEQFF; DNA: TGTGCCAGCAGCTTAAGCGTTCGGGCCCCTTTAAATGAGCAGTTCTTC
V: TRBV30; J: TRBJ1-5; size: few; D: NA; CDR3: CAWSVSGNQPQHF; DNA: TGTGCCTGGAGTGTCAGCGGGAATCAGCCCCAGCATTTT
V: TRBV11-2; J: TRBJ1-1; size: NA; D: NA; CDR3: CASTLLYKGGGPEAFF; DNA: TGTGCCAGCACCCTACTTTATAAAGGAGGGGGGCCTGAAGCTTTCTTT
V: TRBV30; J: TRBJ1-4; size: NA; D: NA; CDR3: CAWNLGSTNEKLFF; DNA: TGTGCCTGGAATCTCGGGTCGACTAATGAAAAACTGTTTTTT
V: TRBV29-1; J: TRBJ2-3; size: NA; D: NA; CDR3: CSGGMGGTDTQYF; DNA: TGCAGCGGCGGTATGGGGGGAACAGATACGCAGTATTTT
V: TRBV10-3; J: TRBJ2-2; size: few; D: NA; CDR3: CAISATNTGELFF; DNA: TGTGCCATCAGTGCGACAAACACCGGGGAGCTGTTTTTT
V: TRBV2; J: TRBJ2-7; size: few; D: NA; CDR3: CASRGPKNIEQYF; DNA: TGTGCCAGCAGGGGACCGAAAAATATCGAGCAGTACTTC
V: TRBV21-1; J: TRBJ1-2; size: NA; D: NA; CDR3: CASSGRNYGYTF; DNA: TGTGCCAGCAGTGGACGTAACTATGGCTACACCTTC
V: TRBV10-3; J: TRBJ2-2; size: NA; D: NA; CDR3: CAISDPLGGQRANTGELFF; DNA: TGTGCCATCAGTGACCCCTTGGGGGGGCAAAGGGCCAACACCGGGGAGCTGTTTTTT
V: TRBV28; J: TRBJ1-2; size: few; D: NA; CDR3: CASSLGVTNYGYTF; DNA: TGTGCCAGCAGTTTAGGGGTCACCAACTATGGCTACACCTTC
V: TRBV7-9; J: TRBJ2-3; size: NA; D: TRBD1; CDR3: CASSKRDRTDTQYF; DNA: TGTGCCAGCAGCAAACGGGACAGAACAGATACGCAGTATTTT
V: TRBV4-1; J: TRBJ2-3; size: NA; D: NA; CDR3: CASSQDFDTQYF; DNA: TGCGCCAGCAGCCAAGATTTTGATACGCAGTATTTT
V: TRBV11-3; J: TRBJ2-1; size: NA; D: TRBD2; CDR3: CASSPTLAGGYNEQFF; DNA: TGTGCCAGCAGCCCAACTCTAGCGGGAGGATACAATGAGCAGTTCTTC
V: TRBV5-1; J: TRBJ2-2; size: few; D: NA; CDR3: CASSLTGKGTGELFF; DNA: TGCGCCAGCAGCTTGACGGGAAAGGGGACCGGGGAGCTGTTTTTT
V: TRBV6-1; J: TRBJ2-1; size: NA; D: NA; CDR3: CASSYGAEQFF; DNA: TGTGCCAGCAGTTATGGTGCTGAGCAGTTCTTC
V: TRBV5-1; J: TRBJ2-3; size: few; D: NA; CDR3: CASTKEGFSDTQYF; DNA: TGCGCCAGCACCAAAGAGGGGTTCTCAGATACGCAGTATTTT
V: TRBV27; J: TRBJ2-2; size: NA; D: NA; CDR3: CASLERAGFSTGELFF; DNA: TGTGCCAGCCTTGAACGAGCAGGATTTAGCACCGGGGAGCTGTTTTTT
V: TRBV15; J: TRBJ1-2; size: NA; D: TRBD1; CDR3: CATSRRTGPDGYTF; DNA: TGTGCCACCAGCCGACGGACAGGGCCGGATGGCTACACCTTC
V: TRBV29-1; J: TRBJ1-3; size: NA; D: NA; CDR3: CSVEPGLTGNTIYF; DNA: TGCAGCGTTGAACCGGGACTTACTGGAAACACCATATATTTT
V: TRBV7-9; J: TRBJ2-7; size: NA; D: NA; CDR3: CASSLGDRALYF; DNA: TGTGCCAGCAGCTTAGGTGACCGGGCTCTGTACTTC
V: TRBV5-5; J: TRBJ1-4; size: NA; D: NA; CDR3: CASSLWGTPNEKLFF; DNA: TGTGCCAGCAGCTTGTGGGGGACACCTAATGAAAAACTGTTTTTT
V: TRBV6-1; J: TRBJ2-5; size: NA; D: TRBD2; CDR3: CASSASIAGGETQYF; DNA: TGTGCCAGCAGTGCTTCTATAGCGGGAGGGGAGACCCAGTACTTC
V: TRBV6-1; J: TRBJ2-7; size: NA; D: NA; CDR3: CASRHATLEQYF; DNA: TGTGCCAGCAGACACGCAACCCTCGAGCAGTACTTC
V: TRBV7-2; J: TRBJ2-6; size: NA; D: NA; CDR3: CASSPQRGAFSGANVLTF; DNA: TGTGCCAGCAGCCCCCAAAGGGGGGCCTTCTCTGGGGCCAACGTCCTGACTTTC
V: TRBV30; J: TRBJ2-1; size: NA; D: TRBD2; CDR3: CAWTTSGYNEQFF; DNA: TGTGCCTGGACGACTAGCGGGTACAATGAGCAGTTCTTC
V: TRBV6-6; J: TRBJ2-7; size: NA; D: NA; CDR3: CASSNTGLRYEQYF; DNA: TGTGCCAGCTCGAACACAGGGCTTCGCTACGAGCAGTACTTC
V: TRBV5-6; J: TRBJ2-1; size: NA; D: TRBD2; CDR3: CASSPYHSGGMHEQFF; DNA: TGTGCCAGCAGCCCTTACCATAGCGGGGGGATGCATGAGCAGTTCTTC
V: TRBV19; J: TRBJ2-1; size: NA; D: TRBD2; CDR3: CASSYSGGSYNEQFF; DNA: TGTGCCAGTAGTTATAGCGGGGGCTCCTACAATGAGCAGTTCTTC
V: TRBV14; J: TRBJ2-2; size: NA; D: NA; CDR3: CASSQISGAGTGELFF; DNA: TGTGCCAGCAGCCAAATCAGCGGAGCGGGCACCGGGGAGCTGTTTTTT
V: TRBV5-6; J: TRBJ2-7; size: NA; D: NA; CDR3: CASSGRSGERLSYEQYF; DNA: TGTGCCAGCAGCGGGCGCAGTGGGGAGCGCCTCTCCTACGAGCAGTACTTC
V: TRBV15; J: TRBJ2-3; size: NA; D: TRBD1; CDR3: CATSSRDRISDTQYF; DNA: TGTGCCACCAGCAGCCGGGACAGGATATCAGATACGCAGTATTTT
V: TRBV5-1; J: TRBJ2-2; size: NA; D: NA; CDR3: CASSLVASTSSAGELFF; DNA: TGCGCCAGCAGCTTGGTTGCCAGTACCAGTTCCGCCGGGGAGCTGTTTTTT
V: TRBV5-4; J: TRBJ2-2; size: NA; D: NA; CDR3: CASSLSLGTGELFF; DNA: TGTGCCAGCAGCTTATCTTTGGGTACCGGGGAGCTGTTTTTT
V: TRBV7-2; J: TRBJ2-1; size: NA; D: TRBD2; CDR3: CASSFFAGVGNEQFF; DNA: TGTGCCAGCAGCTTCTTTGCGGGAGTTGGGAATGAGCAGTTCTTC
V: TRBV27; J: TRBJ1-3; size: NA; D: NA; CDR3: CASSFTGSGNTIYF; DNA: TGTGCCAGCAGTTTTACAGGCTCTGGAAACACCATATATTTT
V: TRBV6-6; J: TRBJ2-7; size: NA; D: TRBD2; CDR3: CASRSGVSSYEQYF; DNA: TGTGCCAGCAGGAGCGGGGTAAGCTCCTACGAGCAGTACTTC